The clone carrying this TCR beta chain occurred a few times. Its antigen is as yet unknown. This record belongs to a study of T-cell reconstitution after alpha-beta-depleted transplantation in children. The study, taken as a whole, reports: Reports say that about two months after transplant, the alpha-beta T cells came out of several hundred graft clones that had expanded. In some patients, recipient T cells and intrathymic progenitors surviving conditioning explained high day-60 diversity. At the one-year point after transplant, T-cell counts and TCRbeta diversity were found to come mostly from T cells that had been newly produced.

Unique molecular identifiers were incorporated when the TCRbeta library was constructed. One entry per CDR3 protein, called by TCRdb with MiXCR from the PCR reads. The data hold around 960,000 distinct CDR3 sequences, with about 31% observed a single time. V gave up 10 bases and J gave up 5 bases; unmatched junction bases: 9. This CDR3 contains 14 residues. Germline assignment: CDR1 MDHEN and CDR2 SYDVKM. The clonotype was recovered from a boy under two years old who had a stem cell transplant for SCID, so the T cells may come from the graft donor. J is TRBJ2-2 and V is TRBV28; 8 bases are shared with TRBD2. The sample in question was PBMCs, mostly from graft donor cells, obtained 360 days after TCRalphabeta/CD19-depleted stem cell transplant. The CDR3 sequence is CAIQRGKVTGELFF. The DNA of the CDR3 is TGTGCCATTCAGCGGGGGAAGGTGACCGGGGAGCTGTTTTTT.